These 23 T cell receptor beta chains originate from one sample sequenced in a study of early T cells in non-severe SARS-CoV-2 infection. TCRdb re-called the 5' RACE reads with MiXCR, one entry per CDR3 protein. The profile shows 60,000 to 75,000 distinct CDR3 sequences, 3.5% to 6% of them singletons. The sequenced sample was whole blood, obtained at baseline. These receptor sequences come from an adult who was a healthcare worker with PCR-confirmed SARS-CoV-2 infection or an uninfected control (not recorded which). The donor label of this sample is uncertain.

This clonotype has ten or more counts. The rearrangement joins TRBV19 to TRBJ1-1, with unresolved D. V was cut by 9 bases and J by 1 base, with 18 bases left in between. The CDR3 totals 15 residues. Germline V gene sequence: CDR1 LNHDA, CDR2 SQIVND (reference sequence). The CDR3 DNA sequence: TGTGCCAGCGCGTGGGTCGGGAGGGCGAACACTGAAGCTTTCTTT. Amino acid sequence: CASAWVGRANTEAFF.

This clonotype occurred many times. The chain has TRBV6-6 and TRBJ1-5, with D possibly matching TRBD1 (5 bases). V shed 6 bases and J shed 1 base, with 22 bases lying between them. The CDR3 consists of 18 residues. The V gene's germline CDR1 is MNHNY and CDR2 SVGAGI (reference sequence). CDR3 in DNA: TGTGCCAGCAGCGACGGGACCCGGAGTACGGGAAGCAATCAGCCCCAGCATTTT. As protein: CASSDGTRSTGSNQPQHF.

This clonotype came up a few times. The chain uses TRBV24-1 and TRBJ2-3; 9 nucleotides agree with TRBD2. With 9 bases clipped from V and 0 bases from J, the junction kept 6 bases outside the gene matches. There are 15 residues in the CDR3. CDR1 and CDR2 (germline): KGHDR, SFDVKD. The CDR3 DNA reads as TGTGCCACCCAGACTAGCGGACTAAGCACAGATACGCAGTATTTT. The encoded protein is CATQTSGLSTDTQYF.

This clonotype was observed at least ten times. V is TRBV7-3 and J is TRBJ2-5; 12 positions match TRBD2. Germline-derived CDR1 and CDR2 are SGHTA and FQGTGA. The CDR3 consists of 16 residues. The V gene end was trimmed by 5 bases and the J gene end by 2 bases; junction bases not matched to a gene: 6. CDR3: CASSQGLAGLQETQYF. The CDR3 region has the DNA TGTGCCAGCAGCCAAGGACTAGCGGGGCTTCAAGAGACCCAGTACTTC.

This clonotype was detected ten times or more. The chain recombines TRBV5-5 with TRBJ2-3, with D hard to call. Germline values: CDR1 SGHKS, CDR2 YYEKEE (reference sequence). The CDR3 covers 11 residues. V gave up 2 bases and J gave up 8 bases, with 6 bases separating them. The CDR3 DNA reads as TGTGCCAGCAGCTTATTTAGTACGCAGTATTTT. Protein: CASSLFSTQYF.

This rearrangement joins TRBV20-1 to TRBJ2-7, with 10 bases aligning to TRBD1. V trimming: 5 bases; J trimming: 5 bases; junction bases outside the gene matches: 6. Germline V gene lookup returns CDR1 DFQATT and CDR2 SNEGSKA (reference sequence). The CDR3 contains 13 residues. CDR3 nucleotides: TGCAGTGCTCCCAAGACAGGGGGCAACGAGCAGTACTTC. Protein: CSAPKTGGNEQYF.

This clonotype was counted only a few times. The rearrangement joins TRBV12-3 or TRBV12-4 to TRBJ1-2; D unresolved. V was shortened by 3 bases and J by 6 bases, with 11 bases between the two germline ends. The CDR3 spans 13 residues. The CDR3 DNA follows: TGTGCCAGCAGTTTTGGGGAAGCAGATGGCTACACCTTC. Translated: CASSFGEADGYTF.

There are a few counts of this clonotype. CDR3 in DNA: TGTGCCAGCTCACCCGGACGGCCCCAAGAGACCCAGTACTTC. It encodes CASSPGRPQETQYF. The V gene is TRBV18, the J gene TRBJ2-5; the D is unclear. Trimming left V 3 bases short and J 1 base short, with 9 bases between. Germline loops: CDR1 KGHSH, CDR2 LQKENI. The CDR3 contains 14 residues.

The table lists this clonotype with a few counts. The V gene is TRBV11-3, the J gene TRBJ1-1; TRBD1 matches at 9 bases. The germline V gene has CDR1 SGHNT and CDR2 YENEEA. The CDR3 contains 17 residues. Germline trimming cut 3 bases from V and 0 bases from J; bases unmatched to any gene: 8. The CDR3 region is CASSFRGTGIMNTEAFF. CDR3 sequence (DNA): TGTGCCAGCAGCTTCCGAGGGACAGGGATCATGAACACTGAAGCTTTCTTT.

This rearrangement joins TRBV5-6 to TRBJ2-1; 7 bases fit TRBD1. The CDR3 runs to 15 residues. The germline gives CDR1 SGHDT, CDR2 YYEEEE. V was pared by 2 bases and J by 9 bases, with 11 bases of the junction left unmatched. The CDR3 DNA sequence: TGTGCCAGCAGCTTCGGTACAGGGGCAGCAATTGAGCAGTTCTTC. Protein: CASSFGTGAAIEQFF.

The CDR3 loop is CASSFGTGGSGELFF. For the CDR3, the DNA is TGTGCCAGCAGTTTTGGGACAGGGGGCTCCGGGGAGCTGTTTTTT. The chain combines TRBV28 with TRBJ2-2; 12 nucleotides agree with TRBD1. The CDR3 runs 15 residues. The germline CDR1 and CDR2 sequences are MDHEN and SYDVKM. J gave up 6 bases and V 3 bases, and 2 bases lay outside the gene matches. Full variable domain (outside the CDR3, taken from reference TRBV28 and TRBJ2-2): DVKVTQSSRYLVKRTGEKVFLECVQDMDHENMFWYRQDPGLGLRLIYFSYDVKMKEKGDIPEGYSVSREKKERFSLILESASTNQTSMYLCASSFGTGGSGELFFGEGSRLTVL.

In this sample, this clonotype turned up a few times. The chain links TRBV20-1 to TRBJ1-1, with 7 bases that match TRBD1. V was pared by 2 bases and J by 3 bases, with 15 bases of the junction left unmatched. The CDR3 contains 17 residues. Germline V gene lookup returns CDR1 DFQATT and CDR2 SNEGSKA (reference sequence). The CDR3 nucleotides are TGCAGTGCTAGAAGGGCCAGTTTATCAGGGGGAGACACTGAAGCTTTCTTT. Translating gives CSARRASLSGGDTEAFF.

This chain uses TRBV5-8 with TRBJ1-5; no clear D. V was cut by 0 bases and J by 6 bases, with 1 base left in between. Germline loops: CDR1 SGHTS, CDR2 YDEGEE. This CDR3 is 11 amino acids long. The CDR3 DNA sequence: TGTGCCAGCAGCTTGGGTCAGCCCCAGCATTTT. Its translation is CASSLGQPQHF.

This clonotype was recorded at least ten times. This chain connects TRBV6-5 to TRBJ2-1; 7 bases line up with TRBD2. Per the germline V gene, CDR1 is MNHEY and CDR2 is SVGAGI. V shed 8 bases and J 4 bases; nucleotides not matched to a gene: 11. This CDR3 is 15 amino acids long. CDR3 coding DNA: TGTGCCAGCTACCGGGGCGGGGGACGTTACAATGAGCAGTTCTTC. It translates to CASYRGGGRYNEQFF.

This clonotype has a count of ten or more. The rearrangement joins TRBV4-2 to TRBJ2-3; D might be TRBD2 (7 bases). Trimming pared 0 bases from V and 0 bases from J, leaving 13 bases between. This CDR3 spans 17 amino acids. Germline-derived CDR1 and CDR2 are LGHNA and YNFKEQ. CDR3 in amino acids: CASSQDRGGRSTDTQYF. The CDR3 DNA reads TGTGCCAGCAGCCAAGATAGGGGGGGGCGGAGCACAGATACGCAGTATTTT.

This clonotype has just a few counts. V and J are TRBV5-1 and TRBJ2-7, with D perhaps TRBD1 or TRBD2 (5 bases each). Germline values: CDR1 SGHRS, CDR2 YFSETQ. V was clipped by 4 bases and J by 0 bases, with 14 bases between them. This CDR3 has 15 amino acids. The CDR3 spells CASSRDRSSSYEQYF. CDR3 sequence (DNA): TGCGCCAGCAGCCGGGACCGCAGCAGCTCCTACGAGCAGTACTTC.

This clonotype was seen many times. The genes are TRBV4-3 and TRBJ1-2, with a tentative D call TRBD1 (6 bases). In germline, CDR1 is LGHNA, CDR2 YSLEER. Trimming removed 3 bases from V and 4 bases from J, with 15 bases in between. There are 15 residues in the CDR3. The CDR3 DNA sequence: TGCGCCAGCAGCCAGGCAGGGGTGGAAGGCTATGGCTACACCTTC. Translating gives CASSQAGVEGYGYTF.

This clonotype was counted only a few times. The chain couples TRBV9 to TRBJ2-1; the D call may be TRBD1 or TRBD2 (5 bases each). Trimming shortened V by 4 bases and J by 12 bases, and 14 bases separated the two germline ends. CDR1 is SGDLS and CDR2 is YYNGEE in the germline V gene. The length of the CDR3 is 12 residues. The CDR3 sequence is CASSPPGAGQFF. CDR3 nucleotide sequence: TGTGCCAGCAGCCCCCCCGGGGCGGGGCAGTTCTTC. The whole variable domain, filled in from reference TRBV9 and TRBJ2-1, reads DSGVTQTPKHLITATGQRVTLRCSPRSGDLSVYWYQQSLDQGLQFLIQYYNGEERAKGNILERFSAQQFPDLHSELNLSSLELGDSALYFCASSPPGAGQFFGPGTRLTVL.

This clonotype was counted ten times or more. The chain carries TRBV5-1 and TRBJ2-3; tentative D call: TRBD2 (5 bases). V lost 4 bases and J lost 0, with 9 bases in between. Germline values: CDR1 SGHRS, CDR2 YFSETQ. The CDR3 is made up of 14 amino acids. The CDR3 DNA reads as TGCGCCAGCAGCCCTCGGACTAGCACAGATACGCAGTATTTT. It translates to CASSPRTSTDTQYF.

This clonotype has more than one count but fewer than ten. The genes are TRBV14 and TRBJ2-7, with 9 bases identical to TRBD2. Trimming removed 3 bases from V and 4 bases from J; junction bases left unmatched: 10. CDR3 length: 16 amino acids. Germline CDR1 and CDR2: SGHDN and FVKESK. CDR3 DNA sequence: TGTGCCAGCAGCCACGTCTCGGCGGGGGGGCGTTACGAGCAGTACTTC. Encoded protein: CASSHVSAGGRYEQYF.

This clonotype was observed many times. The chain employs TRBV19 and TRBJ2-2; D might be TRBD2 (6 bases). The germline gives CDR1 LNHDA, CDR2 SQIVND (reference sequence). V was clipped by 7 bases and J by 1 base, with 10 bases between them. The CDR3 spans 14 residues. This CDR3 reads CASTMGGNTGELFF. In nucleotides, the CDR3 is TGTGCCAGTACAATGGGGGGGAACACCGGGGAGCTGTTTTTT.

In its sample, this clonotype was seen a few times. The chain recombines TRBV20-1 with TRBJ2-5; 10 bases fit TRBD1. The CDR3 is made up of 17 amino acids. Trimming cost V 0 bases and J 4 bases; bases outside gene matches: 11. From germline, CDR1 is DFQATT and CDR2 SNEGSKA (reference sequence). CDR3 sequence: CSARDPTTGGDTETQYF. The CDR3 region has the DNA TGCAGTGCTAGAGACCCGACGACAGGGGGCGATACAGAGACCCAGTACTTC.

The rearrangement links TRBV6-6 to TRBJ1-5; the D gene is possibly TRBD1 (5 bases). Germline lookup yields CDR1 MNHNY and CDR2 SVGAGI (reference sequence). The CDR3 consists of 13 residues. V was trimmed by 6 bases and J by 6 bases, leaving 12 bases between them. The CDR3 DNA reads TGTGCCAGCAGCGGACATTATGTTCAGCCCCAGCATTTT. Protein product: CASSGHYVQPQHF.